This T cell receptor beta chain was captured by sequencing in a study of persistence of HIV-infected CD4 T cells. Study in general: Blood samples, up to 180 mL, came from multiple time points, except two leukapheresis donors sampled once.

Anti-CD3/anti-CD28 beads served as a nonspecific positive control stimulus. Sorting selected CD4+ T cells upregulating both CD40 ligand and CD69. For around 18 hours, CD8-depleted PBMCs received anti-CD28/CD49d costimulation, a CD40-blocking antibody and enfuvirtide. Details on this clone: The antigen is undetermined.

The CDR3 totals 17 residues. V shed 0 bases, J shed 2 bases, and the junction held 6 bases outside the gene matches. Germline CDR1 and CDR2: SEHNR and FQNEAQ (reference sequence). Sequencing used immunoSEQ version 4 in survey mode. Libraries were prepared by immunoSEQ multiplex PCR; TCRdb keeps only in-frame clonotypes and omits some of them. The top ten hold under 1.2% of the sample, which has 40,000 to 45,000 clones, around 89% seen once. The rearrangement joins TRBV7-9 to TRBJ1-2; 10 positions match TRBD1. The TCR originated in an adult man with HIV who was CMV-seropositive. The sequences come from CD4+ T cells sorted from PBMCs after roughly 18-hour stimulation, collected from a patient who received antiretroviral therapy. The CDR3 region is CASSLAVRTGGNYGYTF. For the CDR3, the DNA is TGTGCCAGCAGCTTAGCTGTCCGGACAGGGGGGAACTATGGCTACACCTTC.